The 9 T cell receptor beta chains listed next were all sequenced from one sample in a study of blood T cells in healthy people across ages. A sample-barcoded 5' primer and a J-beta primer mix were used in a second PCR of roughly 6 to 12 cycles. TCRdb ran MiXCR on the 5' RACE reads and lists one entry per CDR3 protein. The sample yields roughly 2 million distinct CDR3 sequences, just under 50% seen once. The sequencing sample was made of blood. These receptors all come from a woman aged 40 to 50 in good health.

The J gene is TRBJ2-3, the V gene TRBV9; TRBD2 matches 9 bases. There are 15 residues in the CDR3. Germline lookup yields CDR1 SGDLS and CDR2 YYNGEE. V dropped 0 bases and J dropped 4; count of bases not matched to a gene: 3. CDR3 sequence reads: CASSVASGESDTQYF. The CDR3 DNA follows: TGTGCCAGCAGCGTAGCTAGCGGGGAATCAGATACGCAGTATTTT.

A few counts support this clonotype. This chain connects TRBV25-1 to TRBJ2-1; D call uncertain. This CDR3 contains 12 residues. The ends were cut back, 4 bases at V and 9 bases at J, with 10 bases in the middle. Germline-derived CDR1 and CDR2 are MGHDK and SYGVNS. The CDR3 DNA sequence: TGTGCCAGCAGTGTTACATTGTTTGAGCAGTTCTTC. Its translation: CASSVTLFEQFF.

The table lists this clonotype with a few counts. The CDR3 DNA reads as TGTGCCAGCAGCCAAGATTCCCCCCTAGCGGGCCATTACGAGCAGTACTTC. It translates to CASSQDSPLAGHYEQYF. The chain employs TRBV3-1 and TRBJ2-7; the match to TRBD2 covers 8 bases. This CDR3 spans 17 amino acids. Germline loops: CDR1 LGHDT, CDR2 YNNKEL (reference sequence). The ends lost 0 bases at V and 4 bases at J; junction bases unmatched: 11.

The chain couples TRBV20-1 to TRBJ2-3; TRBD2 aligns across 8 bases. After removal of 2 bases from V and 2 bases from J, the junction contained 6 bases not matched to a gene. This CDR3 region has 15 residues. Germline-derived CDR1 and CDR2 are DFQATT and SNEGSKA (reference sequence). The CDR3 reads CSARTAGAITDTQYF. DNA for the CDR3: TGCAGTGCTAGAACAGCGGGGGCCATCACAGATACGCAGTATTTT.

CDR3 in DNA: TGCGCCAGCAGCTTGAATCTGGTAGACTATGGCTACACCTTC. Amino acid sequence: CASSLNLVDYGYTF. The rearrangement joins TRBV5-1 to TRBJ1-2; D uncertain. Between the trimmed V and J ends, which lost 1 base and 3 bases, there was a span of 10 bases. The CDR3 is made up of 14 amino acids. CDR1 and CDR2 from the germline V gene are SGHRS and YFSETQ.

V is TRBV7-8 and J is TRBJ1-2; 11 bases are shared with TRBD1. V lost 5 bases and J lost 3; bases outside the gene matches: 5. There are 15 residues in the CDR3. Germline CDR1 SGHVS, CDR2 FQNEAQ. The CDR3 loop reads CASSLWGQGDYGYTF. The CDR3 DNA follows: TGTGCCAGCAGCCTGTGGGGACAGGGGGACTATGGCTACACCTTC. The full variable domain, completed using reference TRBV7-8 and TRBJ1-2, is GAGVSQSPRYKVAKRGQDVALRCDPISGHVSLFWYQQALGQGPEFLTYFQNEAQLDKSGLPSDRFFAERPEGSVSTLKIQRTQQEDSAVYLCASSLWGQGDYGYTFGSGTRLTVV.

This clonotype was observed a handful of times. The chain links TRBV4-1 to TRBJ2-3; the D is unclear. CDR1 and CDR2 (germline): MGHRA, YSYEKL. The CDR3 loop spans 15 amino acids. V lost 1 base, J lost 0 bases, and 8 bases lay in between. In DNA form, the CDR3 reads TGCGCCAGCAGCCAAGGTGTGATTAGCACAGATACGCAGTATTTT. Translated: CASSQGVISTDTQYF.

There are a few counts of this clonotype. This chain uses TRBV28 with TRBJ1-4, with 7 bases lining up with TRBD1. The length of the CDR3 is 15 residues. CDR1 and CDR2 (germline): MDHEN, SYDVKM. V trimming: 1 base; J trimming: 3 bases; junction bases outside the gene matches: 2. CDR3 sequence: CASSLLGGSNEKLFF. The CDR3 region has the DNA TGTGCCAGCAGTTTATTAGGGGGCTCTAATGAAAAACTGTTTTTT.

This clonotype was counted once. The rearrangement joins TRBV20-1 to TRBJ2-3; TRBD2 matches 8 bases. The V and J ends lost 2 bases and 1 base, in that order; junction bases with no gene match: 8. Germline V gene sequence: CDR1 DFQATT, CDR2 SNEGSKA (reference sequence). CDR3 length: 16 amino acids. The CDR3 DNA follows: TGCAGTGCTAGATCCTACGGGGGGGCTGGCACAGATACGCAGTATTTT. As protein: CSARSYGGAGTDTQYF.